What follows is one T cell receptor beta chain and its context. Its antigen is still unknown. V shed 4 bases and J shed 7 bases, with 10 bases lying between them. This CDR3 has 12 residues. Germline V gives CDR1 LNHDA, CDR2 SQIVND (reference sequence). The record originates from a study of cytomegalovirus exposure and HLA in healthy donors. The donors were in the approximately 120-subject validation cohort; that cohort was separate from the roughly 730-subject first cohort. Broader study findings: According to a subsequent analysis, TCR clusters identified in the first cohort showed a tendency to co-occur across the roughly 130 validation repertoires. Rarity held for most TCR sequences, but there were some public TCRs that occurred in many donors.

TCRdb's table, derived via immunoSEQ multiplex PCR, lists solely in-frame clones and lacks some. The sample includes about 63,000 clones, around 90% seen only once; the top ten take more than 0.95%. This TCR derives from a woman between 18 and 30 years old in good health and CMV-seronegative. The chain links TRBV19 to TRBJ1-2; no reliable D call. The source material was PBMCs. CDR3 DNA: TGTGCCAGTAGTACCGGGATTGGTGGCTACACCTTC. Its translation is CASSTGIGGYTF.